This T cell receptor beta chain was profiled in a study of T cells in tuberculosis listed by TCRdb under 2018. Background for the entire study: The study combined CD1B tetramers and high-throughput TCR immunosequencing to characterize T cells specific for the mycobacterial lipid antigen glucose monomycolate (GMM). With ten people per group, a South African clinical cohort compared IGRA-negative adolescents, IGRA-positive adolescents with latent tuberculosis, and adults with active tuberculosis. PBMC from patients with active tuberculosis were archived either before the start of standard anti-tuberculosis treatment or within 7 days of starting that treatment. The study at large found these results: Clinical samples were selected based on the availability of cryopreserved specimens, with adults included as active tuberculosis cases and adolescents included as controls. Smaller mean NN-distances to GMM-specific TCRs were observed in active tuberculosis TCR-alpha repertoires than in IGRA-negative controls, suggesting clonal expansion of GMM-specific TCRs. A classifier using the diverse GMM-specific repertoire reached 87% accuracy (AUROC 0.9 to 0.95), compared with around 70% accuracy using GEM motif frequencies. Smaller NN-distances were partly driven by shorter CDR3-alpha lengths in active tuberculosis patients, and statistical significance was not reached for the TCR-beta difference.

TCR libraries were generated with the immunoSEQ multiplex PCR assay, using TCR-beta and/or TCR-alpha/delta assays for each sample. The amplified TCR libraries were sequenced on the Illumina high-throughput platform. Concerning the study's data processing: Clustering and dimensionality reduction relied on pairwise TCRdist distances among GMM-specific receptors from T cells that were either sorted ex vivo or expanded in vitro. The score assigned to each clinical repertoire was mean NN-distance, meaning the average TCRdist to the nearest 10% of tetramer-positive reference sequences. GEM TCR motif frequency was computed as the fraction of unique TCRs matching known GEM sequences by V/J usage and CDR3 length. Linear discriminant analysis with leave-one-out cross-validation, implemented in scikit-learn, was used to classify active tuberculosis. As stored in TCRdb, this immuneACCESS dataset retains in-frame rearrangements with V and J assigned. A fraction of the clones does not appear; measured against another copy, unresolved V genes explain less than half of the discrepancy, and the remainder lacks a known reason. D and trimming come from the DNA, and the V and J calls and clone size come from that table. The sample data list 30,000 to 35,000 clones, and 75% to 95% of these were observed just once. The ten most abundant clones make up approximately 2.3% of the sample.

The germline V gene yields SGHVS for CDR1 and FNYEAQ for CDR2. Compared with germline, V lacks 5 bases and J lacks 8 bases; bases without a gene match: 7. The CDR3 starts with the cysteine, ends with the phenylalanine, and has 16 residues. Of all the DNA, just the CDR3 is kept, 48 bases in frame from base 1. This specimen's time point label, interpreted: new active TB diagnosis, blood taken before or within 7 days of starting treatment. Patients with active tuberculosis were defined as newly diagnosed, HIV-seronegative South African adults aged 18 years or older. Confirmation of active tuberculosis was obtained by positive sputum smear microscopy and/or positive M. tuberculosis culture. Immunosequencing was performed on unsorted cryopreserved PBMC and covered 75,000 to 100,000 T cells per clinical donor on average. As concerns this clone: Its antigen is unknown. Nothing much larger sits one base from this clone, and base qualities are not available.

This clonotype originated in an adult with tuberculosis. The chain is assembled from TRBV7-6 and TRBJ2-1; 15 bases in the junction line up with TRBD2. The specimen was PBMCs, collected at tuberculosis diagnosis. The DNA sequence is as follows: TGTGCCAGCAGCGGGGGGACTAGCGGGGGGACCGATGAGCAGTTCTTC. Translated, it reads CASSGGTSGGTDEQFF.